A single sample gave rise to the 10 T cell receptor beta chains below, sequenced in a study of cytomegalovirus exposure and HLA in healthy donors. The primer mix had 60 Vbeta and 13 Jbeta primers. Libraries were prepared by immunoSEQ multiplex PCR; TCRdb keeps only in-frame clonotypes and omits some of them. This table has approximately 72,000 clones, about 78% appearing once. Sequences were obtained from PBMCs. The source is a male donor in good health and CMV-seropositive.

This chain connects TRBV5-1 to TRBJ2-3; D is possibly TRBD2 (7 bases). In germline, CDR1 is SGHRS, CDR2 YFSETQ. V was shortened by 7 bases and J by 2 bases, with 20 bases between the two germline ends. CDR3 length equals 16 residues. The CDR3 loop reads CASAGLVGGTTDTQYF. The CDR3 DNA follows: TGCGCCAGCGCTGGACTAGTGGGGGGCACCACAGATACGCAGTATTTT.

The chain recombines TRBV28 with TRBJ2-4, with D possibly matching TRBD2 (5 bases). The CDR3 has 12 amino acids. V was pared by 7 bases and J by 3 bases, with 7 bases between. CDR1 and CDR2 (germline): MDHEN, SYDVKM. The CDR3 here is CASNGNKNIQYF. The DNA of the CDR3 is TGTGCCAGCAACGGGAACAAAAACATTCAGTACTTC.

The chain employs TRBV5-1 and TRBJ2-7, with 8 bases that match TRBD1. This CDR3 has 13 amino acids. From germline, CDR1 is SGHRS and CDR2 YFSETQ. Unmatched junction bases numbered 3, after V lost 1 base and J lost 6 bases. The CDR3 here is CASSLWTGIEQYF. DNA of the CDR3: TGCGCCAGCAGCTTGTGGACAGGGATCGAGCAGTACTTC.

The J gene is TRBJ1-1, the V gene TRBV19; the match to TRBD1 covers 9 bases. Germline-derived CDR1 and CDR2 are LNHDA and SQIVND (reference sequence). J gave up 6 bases and V 3 bases, and 2 bases lay outside the gene matches. CDR3 length: 13 amino acids. The CDR3 is CASSIRDRAEAFF. DNA of the CDR3: TGTGCCAGTAGTATTAGGGACAGGGCTGAAGCTTTCTTT. Together with reference TRBV19 and TRBJ1-1, the CDR3 gives the full variable domain: DGGITQSPKYLFRKEGQNVTLSCEQNLNHDAMYWYRQDPGQGLRLIYYSQIVNDFQKGDIAEGYSVSREKKESFPLTVTSAQKNPTAFYLCASSIRDRAEAFFGQGTRLTVV.

This clone has a single count. The V call is TRBV11-2, the J call TRBJ1-4, with D perhaps TRBD1 (5 bases). CDR3 size: 13 residues. Germline CDR1 SGHAT, CDR2 FQNNGV. Trimming took off 5 bases at V and 12 bases at J, with 16 bases between the two ends. In nucleotides, the CDR3 is TGTGCCAGCAGCCCACAGGACGCGAGACAACTGTTTTTT. This encodes CASSPQDARQLFF.

The chain recombines TRBV7-9 with TRBJ1-2, with 7 bases lining up with TRBD1. V dropped 1 base and J dropped 8; count of bases not matched to a gene: 13. In germline, CDR1 is SEHNR, CDR2 FQNEAQ (reference sequence). The CDR3 is 16 amino acids. The CDR3, as DNA: TGTGCCAGCAGCTTAGGAGTTTCAGGGACAGACTTGGGCTACACCTTC. Translating gives CASSLGVSGTDLGYTF.

The DNA for the CDR3 is TGTGCCAGCAGCCAAGCCCACTCAAACATTCAGTACTTC. It translates to CASSQAHSNIQYF. The chain couples TRBV4-2 to TRBJ2-4; D gene unclear. Per the germline V gene, CDR1 is LGHNA and CDR2 is YNFKEQ. There are 13 residues in the CDR3. Trimming cost V 1 base and J 6 bases, with 7 bases left between them.

The V gene is TRBV6-1, the J gene TRBJ1-5, with D hard to call. The V gene's germline CDR1 is MNHNS and CDR2 SASEGT. This CDR3 is 13 amino acids long. V shed 8 bases and J shed 0 bases, with 8 bases lying between them. The CDR3 region has the DNA TGTGCCAGCCGGGAATATAGCAATCAGCCCCAGCATTTT. Its protein is CASREYSNQPQHF.

The chain employs TRBV6-5 and TRBJ1-3; D perhaps matches TRBD1 (6 bases). From germline, CDR1 is MNHEY and CDR2 SVGAGI. The V and J ends lost 6 bases and 0 bases respectively, with 12 bases between them. The CDR3 is 15 amino acids. CDR3 in DNA: TGTGCCAGCAGCCACCTGACAGGCTCTGGAAACACCATATATTTT. It encodes CASSHLTGSGNTIYF.

The chain links TRBV4-1 to TRBJ2-7; 8 nucleotides match TRBD2. After removal of 4 bases from V and 6 bases from J, the junction contained 17 bases not matched to a gene. CDR3 length: 17 residues. Germline CDR1 reads MGHRA; CDR2 reads YSYEKL. The CDR3 here is CASSLLSTAGTSLEQYF. DNA for the CDR3: TGCGCCAGCAGCCTACTGTCGACAGCCGGGACTAGTCTCGAGCAGTACTTC.